This T cell receptor beta chain was obtained from a study of shared clonotypes between healthy human individuals. Study results and limitations: The genetic and exposure-history diversity represented was limited by few donors.

On this clone: Its antigen remains unknown.

Unmatched junction bases numbered 8, after V lost 5 bases and J lost 5 bases. CDR3 size: 15 residues. Germline V lookup: CDR1 WNHNN, CDR2 SYGVQD (reference sequence). Splitting of each subset's genomic DNA was done evenly across several immunoSEQ plates. Only in-frame clones appear in the TCRdb table, and some are missing; sequencing was by immunoSEQ multiplex PCR. The sample lists hundreds of thousands of clones; around 79% were seen once. Recent acute infections and vaccinations were absent in the healthy HIV-negative adult donors. The donors were all Caucasian adults (living in Nashville, Tennessee).

Input material: PBMCs. This chain uses TRBV10-1 with TRBJ2-1; TRBD2 matches at 8 bases. The source is a woman between 40 and 55 years old in good health. Some clones in this sample may be carry-over from other donors' samples. CDR3 coding DNA: TGCGCCAGCAGTATGTCTAGCGGGTTCAACAATGAGCAGTTCTTC. This sequence encodes CASSMSSGFNNEQFF.